Presented here are 9 T cell receptor beta chains from one specimen sequenced in a study of T cell responses to AZD1222 COVID-19 vaccine (TCRdb year 2021). The library was generated by the immunoSEQ multiplex PCR assay. The table comes from immuneACCESS by way of TCRdb, which keeps in-frame sequences with V and J called. Part of the clones is missing from these tables; in studies checked, under half for an unresolved V gene and the rest for unknown reasons. The sample includes 55,000 to 65,000 clones, with 80% observed a single time. The ten most abundant clones make up around 5% of the sample. Explained via the paper, the time point label denotes: about 28 days (+/-7) after the second vaccine dose. This material consisted of peripheral blood, taken 28 days after the second AZD1222 dose. Every receptor here comes from an adult who received the AZD1222 COVID-19 vaccine.

In its sample, this clone was seen a few times. V and J are TRBV28 and TRBJ1-6; 9 bases agree with TRBD1. The CDR3 has 16 residues. Unmatched junction bases numbered 14, after V lost 8 bases and J lost 9 bases. Germline-derived CDR1 and CDR2 are MDHEN and SYDVKM. In DNA form, the CDR3 reads TGTGCCAGCCGGCCACAGGGGGCGAGGGGGATTTCACCCCTCCACTTT. Its protein is CASRPQGARGISPLHF.

Only a few counts were recorded for this clone. The J gene is TRBJ2-7, the V gene TRBV14, with D possibly TRBD2 on 7 matching bases. V was cut by 8 bases and J by 4 bases, with 12 bases left in between. CDR1 is SGHDN and CDR2 is FVKESK in the germline V gene. This CDR3 contains 12 residues. CDR3 residues: CASGRGTYEQYF. CDR3 sequence (DNA): TGTGCCAGCGGGAGGGGGACGTACGAGCAGTACTTC.

The chain employs TRBV21-1 and TRBJ2-7. TRBV21-1 is a documented pseudogene. CDR3 length: 16 amino acids. The CDR3 loop reads CASSPGGDHNKGEQYF. Written as DNA, the CDR3 is TGTGCCAGCAGCCCCGGCGGAGACCACAACAAGGGCGAGCAGTACTTC.

The V gene is TRBV6-5, the J gene TRBJ1-3; D gene uncertain. CDR1 is MNHEY and CDR2 is SVGAGI in the germline V gene. V lost 4 bases to trimming and J lost 2 bases, with 9 bases between them. The CDR3 totals 14 residues. CDR3 in DNA: TGTGCCAGCAGTTCCCCGGGCCCTGGAAACACCATATATTTT. Its protein is CASSSPGPGNTIYF.

This clone has just one count. This chain connects TRBV9 to TRBJ2-2; no clear D. The CDR3 is 17 amino acids. Trimming left V 0 bases short and J 4 bases short, with 16 bases between. Germline CDR1 and CDR2: SGDLS and YYNGEE. DNA for the CDR3: TGTGCCAGCAGCGTAGACCCGGACGGAACGGTCACCGGGGAGCTGTTTTTT. Protein sequence: CASSVDPDGTVTGELFF. Full variable domain (outside the CDR3, taken from reference TRBV9 and TRBJ2-2): DSGVTQTPKHLITATGQRVTLRCSPRSGDLSVYWYQQSLDQGLQFLIQYYNGEERAKGNILERFSAQQFPDLHSELNLSSLELGDSALYFCASSVDPDGTVTGELFFGEGSRLTVL.

The chain couples TRBV6-5 to TRBJ1-1, with a weak D call TRBD1 (6 bases). Germline V gene sequence: CDR1 MNHEY, CDR2 SVGAGI. The ends were cut back, 6 bases at V and 4 bases at J, with 15 bases in the middle. The CDR3 runs 14 residues. CDR3 coding DNA: TGTGCCAGCAGAAGTAACAGGGTATCCACTGAAGCTTTCTTT. This gives the protein CASRSNRVSTEAFF.

CDR3 DNA sequence: TGTGCCATCAGTGAGGGCTGGGACAGGGGCCTAAATCAGCCCCAGCATTTT. It specifies CAISEGWDRGLNQPQHF. The chain has TRBV10-3 and TRBJ1-5, with 10 bases matching TRBD1. CDR1 and CDR2 from the germline V gene are ENHRY and SYGVKD. With V trimmed by 2 bases and J by 4 bases, 8 bases remained unmatched. The CDR3 runs 17 residues.

This chain links TRBV12-3 or TRBV12-4 with TRBJ1-2; D is undetermined. The CDR3 runs to 13 residues. Between the trimmed V and J ends, which lost 3 bases and 2 bases, there was a span of 7 bases. CDR3 sequence reads: CASSLQTNYGYTF. The CDR3 DNA reads as TGTGCCAGCAGTTTGCAGACCAACTATGGCTACACCTTC.

The DNA for the CDR3 is TGCAGTGCTAGGACCCAGCACGAGCAGTACTTC. Translation: CSARTQHEQYF. The gene calls are TRBV20-1 and TRBJ2-7, with D unresolved. This CDR3 is 11 amino acids long. CDR1 is DFQATT and CDR2 is SNEGSKA in the germline V gene (reference sequence). The V end was cut by 3 bases, the J end by 5 bases, with 8 bases between.